This TCR beta chain appears in the sequencing data of a study of cytomegalovirus exposure and HLA in healthy donors. The length of the CDR3 is 13 residues. The germline gives CDR1 SGHRS, CDR2 YFSETQ. V lost 4 bases, J lost 4 bases, and 10 bases lay in between. PCR was performed using 60 Vbeta and 13 Jbeta primers. Sequencing was performed with immunoSEQ multiplex PCR; in TCRdb, only in-frame clones are kept and a portion is missing. The top ten hold around 0.97% of the sample, which has about 160,000 clones, more than 75% seen once. Study conclusions and caveats: TRBV6-2, TRBV6-3 and other indistinguishable V segments were excluded. The investigators catalogued 150 to 200 TCR beta chains as cytomegalovirus-associated. Later genetic work tied a missense DCLRE1C variant to beta-chain V and J trimming.

Concerning this clone: Its matching antigen is unknown.

Sequencing used PBMCs. The clonotype originates from a girl aged 2 to 9 in good health and CMV-seropositive. The chain joins TRBV5-1 to TRBJ2-3; no firm D call. CDR3 nucleotides: TGCGCCAGCAGCCCCCCCTCCGCAGATACGCAGTATTTT. This translates into CASSPPSADTQYF.